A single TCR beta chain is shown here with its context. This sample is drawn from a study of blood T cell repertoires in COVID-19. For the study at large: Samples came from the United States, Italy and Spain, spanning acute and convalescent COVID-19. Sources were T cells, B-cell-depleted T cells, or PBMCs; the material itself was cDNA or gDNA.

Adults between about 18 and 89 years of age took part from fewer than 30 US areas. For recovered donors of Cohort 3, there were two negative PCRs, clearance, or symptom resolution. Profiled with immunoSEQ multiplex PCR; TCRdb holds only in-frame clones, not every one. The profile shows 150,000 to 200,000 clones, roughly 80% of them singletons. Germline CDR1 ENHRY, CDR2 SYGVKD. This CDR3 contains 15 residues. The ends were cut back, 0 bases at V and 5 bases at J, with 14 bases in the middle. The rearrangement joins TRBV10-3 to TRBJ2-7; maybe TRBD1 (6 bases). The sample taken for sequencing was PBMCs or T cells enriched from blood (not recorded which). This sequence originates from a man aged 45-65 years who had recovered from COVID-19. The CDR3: CAISESLQGENEQYF. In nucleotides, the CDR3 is TGTGCCATCAGTGAGTCGTTACAGGGCGAAAACGAGCAGTACTTC.